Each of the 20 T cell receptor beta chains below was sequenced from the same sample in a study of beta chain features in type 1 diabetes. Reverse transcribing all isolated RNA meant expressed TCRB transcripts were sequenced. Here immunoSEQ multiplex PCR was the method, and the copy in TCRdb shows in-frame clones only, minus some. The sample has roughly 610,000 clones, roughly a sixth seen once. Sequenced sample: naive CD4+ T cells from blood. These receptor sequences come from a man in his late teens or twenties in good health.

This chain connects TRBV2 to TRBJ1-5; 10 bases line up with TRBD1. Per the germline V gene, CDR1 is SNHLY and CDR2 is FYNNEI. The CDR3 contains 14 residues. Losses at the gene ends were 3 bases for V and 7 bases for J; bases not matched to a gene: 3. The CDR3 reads CASSDPGQGQPQHF. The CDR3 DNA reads TGTGCCAGCAGTGATCCGGGACAGGGGCAGCCCCAGCATTTT. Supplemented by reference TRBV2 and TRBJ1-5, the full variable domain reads EPEVTQTPSHQVTQMGQEVILRCVPISNHLYFYWYRQILGQKVEFLVSFYNNEISEKSEIFDDQFSVERPDGSNFTLKIRSTKLEDSAMYFCASSDPGQGQPQHFGDGTRLSIL.

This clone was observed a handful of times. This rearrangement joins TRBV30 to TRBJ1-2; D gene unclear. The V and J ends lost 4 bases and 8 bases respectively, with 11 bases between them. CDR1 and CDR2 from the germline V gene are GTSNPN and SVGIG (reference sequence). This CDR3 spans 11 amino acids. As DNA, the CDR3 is TGTGCCTGGAACCCAATCTCCGGCTACACCTTC. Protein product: CAWNPISGYTF.

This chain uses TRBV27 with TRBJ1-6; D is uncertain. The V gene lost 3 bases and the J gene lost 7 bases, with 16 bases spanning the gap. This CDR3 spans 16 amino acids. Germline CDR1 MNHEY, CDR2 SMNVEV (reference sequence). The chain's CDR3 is CASSFGVGRSNSPLHF. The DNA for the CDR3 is TGTGCCAGCAGTTTCGGGGTGGGCAGGTCGAATTCACCCCTCCACTTT.

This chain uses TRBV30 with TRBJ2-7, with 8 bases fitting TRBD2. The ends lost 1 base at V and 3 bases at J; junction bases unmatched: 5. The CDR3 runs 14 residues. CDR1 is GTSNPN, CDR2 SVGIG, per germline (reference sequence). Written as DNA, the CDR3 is TGTGCCTGGAGTGGGCGGGGGGAGTACTACGAGCAGTACTTC. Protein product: CAWSGRGEYYEQYF.

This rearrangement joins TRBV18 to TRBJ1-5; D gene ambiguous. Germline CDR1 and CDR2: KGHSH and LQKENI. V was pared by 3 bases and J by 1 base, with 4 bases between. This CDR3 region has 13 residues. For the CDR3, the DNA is TGTGCCAGCTCACCTCGGAGCAATCAGCCCCAGCATTTT. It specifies CASSPRSNQPQHF.

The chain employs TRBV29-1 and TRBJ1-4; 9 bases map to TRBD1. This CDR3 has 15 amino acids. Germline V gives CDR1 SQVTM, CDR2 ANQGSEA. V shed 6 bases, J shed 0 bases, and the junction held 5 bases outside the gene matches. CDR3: CSVPTGGSTNEKLFF. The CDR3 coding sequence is TGCAGCGTCCCCACAGGGGGCTCAACTAATGAAAAACTGTTTTTT.

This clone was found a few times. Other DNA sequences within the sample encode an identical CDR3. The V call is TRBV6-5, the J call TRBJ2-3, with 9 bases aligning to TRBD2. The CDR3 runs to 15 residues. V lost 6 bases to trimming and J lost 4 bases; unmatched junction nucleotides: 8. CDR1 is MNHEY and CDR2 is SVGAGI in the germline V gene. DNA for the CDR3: TGTGCCAGCAGCTATAGCGGGGGTAGCGCAGATACGCAGTATTTT. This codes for CASSYSGGSADTQYF.

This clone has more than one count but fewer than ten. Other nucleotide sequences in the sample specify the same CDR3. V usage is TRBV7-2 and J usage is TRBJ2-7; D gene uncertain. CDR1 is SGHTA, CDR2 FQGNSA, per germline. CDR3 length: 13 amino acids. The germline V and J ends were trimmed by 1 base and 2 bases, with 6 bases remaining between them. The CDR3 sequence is CASSLVGTYEQYF. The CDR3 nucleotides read TGTGCCAGCAGCTTAGTCGGCACCTACGAGCAGTACTTC. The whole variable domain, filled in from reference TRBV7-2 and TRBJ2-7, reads GAGVSQSPSNKVTEKGKDVELRCDPISGHTALYWYRQSLGQGLEFLIYFQGNSAPDKSGLPSDRFSAERTGGSVSTLTIQRTQQEDSAVYLCASSLVGTYEQYFGPGTRLTVT.

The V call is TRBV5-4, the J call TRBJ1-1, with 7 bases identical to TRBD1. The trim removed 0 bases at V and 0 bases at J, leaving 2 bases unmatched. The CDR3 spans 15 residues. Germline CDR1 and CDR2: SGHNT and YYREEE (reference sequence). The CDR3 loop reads CASSLGQGVNTEAFF. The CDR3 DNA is TGTGCCAGCAGCTTGGGACAGGGCGTGAACACTGAAGCTTTCTTT.

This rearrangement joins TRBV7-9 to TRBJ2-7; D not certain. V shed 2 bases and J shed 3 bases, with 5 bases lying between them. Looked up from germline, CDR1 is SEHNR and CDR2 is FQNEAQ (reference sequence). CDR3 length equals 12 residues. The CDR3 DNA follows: TGTGCCAGCAGCTTAATGTTCTACGAGCAGTACTTC. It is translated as CASSLMFYEQYF.

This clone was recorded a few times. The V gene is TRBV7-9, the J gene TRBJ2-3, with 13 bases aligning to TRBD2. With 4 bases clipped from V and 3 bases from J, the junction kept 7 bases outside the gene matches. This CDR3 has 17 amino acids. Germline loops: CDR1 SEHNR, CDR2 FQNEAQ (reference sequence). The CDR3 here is CASSYRTSGSWTDTQYF. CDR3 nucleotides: TGTGCCAGCAGCTATCGGACTAGCGGGAGTTGGACAGATACGCAGTATTTT.

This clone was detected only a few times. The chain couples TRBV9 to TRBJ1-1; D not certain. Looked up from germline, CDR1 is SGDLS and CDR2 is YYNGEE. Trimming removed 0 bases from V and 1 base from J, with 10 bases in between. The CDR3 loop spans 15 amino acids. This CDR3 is CASSVGGDWNTEAFF. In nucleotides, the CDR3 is TGTGCCAGCAGCGTAGGTGGGGATTGGAACACTGAAGCTTTCTTT.

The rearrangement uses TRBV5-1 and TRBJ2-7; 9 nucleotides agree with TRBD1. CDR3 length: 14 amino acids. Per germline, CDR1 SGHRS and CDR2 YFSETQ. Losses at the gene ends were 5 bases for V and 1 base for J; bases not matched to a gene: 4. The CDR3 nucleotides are TGCGCCAGCAGGACCGGGACAGGGTCCTACGAGCAGTACTTC. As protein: CASRTGTGSYEQYF.

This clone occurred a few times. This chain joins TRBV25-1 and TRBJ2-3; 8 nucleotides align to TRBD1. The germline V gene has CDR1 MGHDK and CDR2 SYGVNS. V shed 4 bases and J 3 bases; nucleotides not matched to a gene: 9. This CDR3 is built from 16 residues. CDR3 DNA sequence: TGTGCCAGCAGTGGAAGACAGGGGATGTCAACAGATACGCAGTATTTT. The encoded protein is CASSGRQGMSTDTQYF.

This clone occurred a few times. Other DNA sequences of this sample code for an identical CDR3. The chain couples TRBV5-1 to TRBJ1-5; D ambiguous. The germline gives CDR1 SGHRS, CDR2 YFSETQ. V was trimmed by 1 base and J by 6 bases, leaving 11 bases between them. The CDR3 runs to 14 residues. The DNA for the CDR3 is TGCGCCAGCAGCTTGCTGGGCGGGCCTCAGCCCCAGCATTTT. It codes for CASSLLGGPQPQHF.

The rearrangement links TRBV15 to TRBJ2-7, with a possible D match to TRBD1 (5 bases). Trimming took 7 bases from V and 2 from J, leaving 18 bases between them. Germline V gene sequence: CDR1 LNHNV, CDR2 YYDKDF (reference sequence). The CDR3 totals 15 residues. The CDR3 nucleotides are TGTGCCACCACCCCCGACAGACGGTTAACCTACGAGCAGTACTTC. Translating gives CATTPDRRLTYEQYF.

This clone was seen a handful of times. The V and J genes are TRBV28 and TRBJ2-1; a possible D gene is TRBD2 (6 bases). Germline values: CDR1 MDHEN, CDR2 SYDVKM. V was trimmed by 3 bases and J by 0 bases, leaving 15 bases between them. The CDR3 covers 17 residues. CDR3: CASSLSGLAVSYNEQFF. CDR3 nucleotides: TGTGCCAGCAGTTTGTCGGGTTTAGCGGTCTCCTACAATGAGCAGTTCTTC.

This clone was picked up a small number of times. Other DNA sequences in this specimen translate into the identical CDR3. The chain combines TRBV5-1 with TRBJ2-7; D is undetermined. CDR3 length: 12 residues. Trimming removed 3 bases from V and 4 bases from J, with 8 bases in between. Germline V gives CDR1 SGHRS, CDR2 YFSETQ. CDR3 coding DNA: TGCGCCAGCAGCTCACAAGGTTACGAGCAGTACTTC. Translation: CASSSQGYEQYF.

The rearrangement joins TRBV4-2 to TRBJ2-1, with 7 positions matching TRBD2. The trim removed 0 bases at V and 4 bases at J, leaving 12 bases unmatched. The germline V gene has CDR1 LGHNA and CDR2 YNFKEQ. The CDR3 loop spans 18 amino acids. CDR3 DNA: TGTGCCAGCAGCCAAGATTCCCTCTCGGGGGGACGTTACAATGAGCAGTTCTTC. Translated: CASSQDSLSGGRYNEQFF.

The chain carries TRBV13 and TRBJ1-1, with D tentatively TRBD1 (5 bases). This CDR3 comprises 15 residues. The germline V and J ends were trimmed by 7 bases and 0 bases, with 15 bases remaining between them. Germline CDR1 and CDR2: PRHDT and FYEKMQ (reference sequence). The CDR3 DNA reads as TGTGCCAGCAAAAAGGACACCTACATGAACACTGAAGCTTTCTTT. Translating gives CASKKDTYMNTEAFF.